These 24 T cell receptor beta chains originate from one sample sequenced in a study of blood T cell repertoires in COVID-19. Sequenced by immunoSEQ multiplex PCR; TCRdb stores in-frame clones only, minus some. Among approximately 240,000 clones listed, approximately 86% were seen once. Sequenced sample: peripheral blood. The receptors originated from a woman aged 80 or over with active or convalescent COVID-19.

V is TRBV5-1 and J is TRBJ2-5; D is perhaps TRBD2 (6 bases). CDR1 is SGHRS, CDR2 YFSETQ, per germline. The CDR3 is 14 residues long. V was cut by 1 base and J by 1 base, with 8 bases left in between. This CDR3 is CASSLMGGQETQYF. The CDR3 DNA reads TGCGCCAGCAGCTTGATGGGGGGCCAAGAGACCCAGTACTTC.

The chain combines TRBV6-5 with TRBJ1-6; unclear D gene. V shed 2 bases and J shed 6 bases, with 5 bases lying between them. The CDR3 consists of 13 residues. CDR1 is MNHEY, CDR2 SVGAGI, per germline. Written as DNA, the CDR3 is TGTGCCAGCAGTTACGAGGTTAATTCACCCCTCCACTTT. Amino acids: CASSYEVNSPLHF.

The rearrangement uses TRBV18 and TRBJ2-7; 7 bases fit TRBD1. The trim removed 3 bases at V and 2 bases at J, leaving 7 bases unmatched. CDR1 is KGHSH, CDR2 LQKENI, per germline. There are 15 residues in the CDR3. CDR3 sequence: CASSPSRDSTYEQYF. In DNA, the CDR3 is TGTGCCAGCTCACCGAGCCGGGACAGCACCTACGAGCAGTACTTC.

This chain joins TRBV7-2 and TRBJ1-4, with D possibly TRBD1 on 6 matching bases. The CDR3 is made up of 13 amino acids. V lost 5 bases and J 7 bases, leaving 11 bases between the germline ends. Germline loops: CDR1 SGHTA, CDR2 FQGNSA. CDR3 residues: CASSGIRGEKLFF. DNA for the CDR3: TGTGCCAGCAGCGGGATCAGGGGTGAAAAACTGTTTTTT.

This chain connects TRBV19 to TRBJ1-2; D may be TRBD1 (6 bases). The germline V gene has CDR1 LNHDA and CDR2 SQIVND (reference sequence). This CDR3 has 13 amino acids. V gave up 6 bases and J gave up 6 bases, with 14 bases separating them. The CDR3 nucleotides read TGTGCCAGTAGGAGGACAGCGAATAATGGCTACACCTTC. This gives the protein CASRRTANNGYTF. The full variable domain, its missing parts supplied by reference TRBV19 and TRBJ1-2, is DGGITQSPKYLFRKEGQNVTLSCEQNLNHDAMYWYRQDPGQGLRLIYYSQIVNDFQKGDIAEGYSVSREKKESFPLTVTSAQKNPTAFYLCASRRTANNGYTFGSGTRLTVV.

This chain's CDR3 is CSVDWGGGTEAFF. DNA of the CDR3: TGCAGCGTTGATTGGGGGGGTGGAACTGAAGCTTTCTTT. The chain has TRBV29-1 and TRBJ1-1; a weak D match, TRBD1 (5 bases). Between the trimmed V and J ends, which lost 3 bases and 5 bases, there was a span of 13 bases. The CDR3 extends over 13 amino acids. Germline V CDR1 and CDR2: SQVTM, ANQGSEA.

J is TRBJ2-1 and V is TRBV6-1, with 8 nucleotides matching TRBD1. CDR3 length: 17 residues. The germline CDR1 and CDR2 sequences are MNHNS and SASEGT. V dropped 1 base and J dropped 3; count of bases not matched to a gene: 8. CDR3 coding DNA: TGTGCCAGCAGTGAAGAAGCAGGGGGCAAGTTCTACAATGAGCAGTTCTTC. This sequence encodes CASSEEAGGKFYNEQFF.

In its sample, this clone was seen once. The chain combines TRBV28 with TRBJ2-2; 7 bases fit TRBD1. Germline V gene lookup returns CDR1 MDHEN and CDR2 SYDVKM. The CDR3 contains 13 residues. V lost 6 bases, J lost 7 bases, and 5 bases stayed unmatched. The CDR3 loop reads CASRLTGIGELFF. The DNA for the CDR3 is TGTGCCAGCAGGCTGACAGGGATCGGGGAGCTGTTTTTT.

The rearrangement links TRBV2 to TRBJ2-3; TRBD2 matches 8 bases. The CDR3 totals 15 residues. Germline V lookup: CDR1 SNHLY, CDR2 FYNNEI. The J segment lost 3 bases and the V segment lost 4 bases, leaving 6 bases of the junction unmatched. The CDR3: CASSARASGTDTQYF. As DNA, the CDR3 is TGTGCCAGCAGTGCAAGGGCTAGCGGGACAGATACGCAGTATTTT.

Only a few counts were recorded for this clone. The DNA for the CDR3 is TGTGCCAGCAGCGCCACTATGGGAGGGGTGGCCCAGCATTTT. It translates to CASSATMGGVAQHF. This chain connects TRBV6-5 to TRBJ1-5, with D perhaps matching TRBD1 (5 bases). Germline V CDR1 and CDR2: MNHEY, SVGAGI. CDR3 length equals 14 residues. V was clipped by 6 bases and J by 11 bases, with 20 bases between them.

The CDR3 is CASSPWDYPVETQYF. In DNA, the CDR3 is TGTGCCAGCAGCCCGTGGGACTATCCTGTAGAGACCCAGTACTTC. The rearrangement links TRBV7-2 to TRBJ2-5, with TRBD2 matching 7 bases. This CDR3 spans 15 amino acids. The V gene end was trimmed by 5 bases and the J gene end by 4 bases; junction bases not matched to a gene: 10. Per the germline V gene, CDR1 is SGHTA and CDR2 is FQGNSA.

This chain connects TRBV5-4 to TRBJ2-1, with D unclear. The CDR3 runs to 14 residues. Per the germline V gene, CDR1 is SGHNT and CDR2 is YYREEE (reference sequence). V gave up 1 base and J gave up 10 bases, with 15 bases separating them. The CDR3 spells CASSLSFQNGEQFF. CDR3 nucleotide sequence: TGTGCCAGCAGCTTGTCGTTTCAGAACGGGGAGCAGTTCTTC.

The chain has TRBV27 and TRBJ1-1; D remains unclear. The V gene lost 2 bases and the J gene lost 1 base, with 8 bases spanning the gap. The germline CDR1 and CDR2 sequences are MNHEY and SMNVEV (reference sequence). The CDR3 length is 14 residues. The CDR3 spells CASSLNGENTEAFF. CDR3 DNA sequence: TGTGCCAGCAGTTTAAACGGGGAGAACACTGAAGCTTTCTTT.

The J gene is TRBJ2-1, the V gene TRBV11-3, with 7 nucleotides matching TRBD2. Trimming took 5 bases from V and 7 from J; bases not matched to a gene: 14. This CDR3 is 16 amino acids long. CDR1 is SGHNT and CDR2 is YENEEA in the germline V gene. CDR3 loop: CASSPPGGISGNEQFF. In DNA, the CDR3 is TGTGCCAGCAGCCCCCCTGGCGGGATTAGCGGGAATGAGCAGTTCTTC. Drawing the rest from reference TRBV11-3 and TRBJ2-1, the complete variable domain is EAGVVQSPRYKIIEKKQPVAFWCNPISGHNTLYWYLQNLGQGPELLIRYENEEAVDDSQLPKDRFSAERLKGVDSTLKIQPAELGDSAVYLCASSPPGGISGNEQFFGPGTRLTVL.

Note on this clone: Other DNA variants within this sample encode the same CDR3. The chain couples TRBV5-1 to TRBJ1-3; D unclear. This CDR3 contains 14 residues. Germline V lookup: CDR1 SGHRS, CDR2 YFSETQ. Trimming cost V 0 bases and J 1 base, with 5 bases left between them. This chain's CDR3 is CASSLDSSGNTIYF. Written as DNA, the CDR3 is TGCGCCAGCAGCTTGGACAGTTCTGGAAACACCATATATTTT.

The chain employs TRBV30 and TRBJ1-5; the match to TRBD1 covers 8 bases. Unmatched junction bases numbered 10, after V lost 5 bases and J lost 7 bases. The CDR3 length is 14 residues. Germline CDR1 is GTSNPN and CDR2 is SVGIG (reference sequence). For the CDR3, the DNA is TGTGCCTGGTCACGAGGACAGGGTATGCAGCCCCAGCATTTT. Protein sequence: CAWSRGQGMQPQHF. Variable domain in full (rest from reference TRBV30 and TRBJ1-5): SQTIHQWPATLVQPVGSPLSLECTVEGTSNPNLYWYRQAAGRGLQLLFYSVGIGQISSEVPQNLSASRPQDRQFILSSKKLLLSDSGFYLCAWSRGQGMQPQHFGDGTRLSIL.

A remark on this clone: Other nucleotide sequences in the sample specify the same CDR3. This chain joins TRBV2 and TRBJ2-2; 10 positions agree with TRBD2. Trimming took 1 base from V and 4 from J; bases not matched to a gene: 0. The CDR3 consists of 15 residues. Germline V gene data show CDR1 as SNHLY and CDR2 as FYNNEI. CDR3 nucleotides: TGTGCCAGCAGTGAAGGACTAGCGGGCACCGGGGAGCTGTTTTTT. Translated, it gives CASSEGLAGTGELFF.

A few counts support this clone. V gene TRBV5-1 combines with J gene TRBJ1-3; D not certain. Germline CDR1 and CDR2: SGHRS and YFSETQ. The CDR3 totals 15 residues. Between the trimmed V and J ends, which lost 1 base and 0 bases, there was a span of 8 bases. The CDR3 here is CASSLMSVSGNTIYF. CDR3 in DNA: TGCGCCAGCAGCTTGATGAGCGTCTCTGGAAACACCATATATTTT.

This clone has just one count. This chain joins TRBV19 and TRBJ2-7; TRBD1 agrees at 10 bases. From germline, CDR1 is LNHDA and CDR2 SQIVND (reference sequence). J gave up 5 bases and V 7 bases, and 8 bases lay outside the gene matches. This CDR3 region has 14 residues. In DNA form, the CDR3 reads TGTGCCAGTACTCTTGGGACAGGGGCCCACGAGCAGTACTTC. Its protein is CASTLGTGAHEQYF. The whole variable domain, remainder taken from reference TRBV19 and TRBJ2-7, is DGGITQSPKYLFRKEGQNVTLSCEQNLNHDAMYWYRQDPGQGLRLIYYSQIVNDFQKGDIAEGYSVSREKKESFPLTVTSAQKNPTAFYLCASTLGTGAHEQYFGPGTRLTVT.

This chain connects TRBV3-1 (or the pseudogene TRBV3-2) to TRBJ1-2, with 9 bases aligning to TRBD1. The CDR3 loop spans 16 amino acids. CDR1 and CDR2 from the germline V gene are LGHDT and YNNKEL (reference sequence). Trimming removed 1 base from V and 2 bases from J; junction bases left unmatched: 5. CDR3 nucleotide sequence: TGTGCCAGCAGCCAAGGACAGGGGGGGTCGAACTATGGCTACACCTTC. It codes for CASSQGQGGSNYGYTF.

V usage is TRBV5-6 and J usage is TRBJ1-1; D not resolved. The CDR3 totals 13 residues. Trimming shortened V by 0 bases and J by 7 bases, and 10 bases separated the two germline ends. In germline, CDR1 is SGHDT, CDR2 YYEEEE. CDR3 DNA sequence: TGTGCCAGCAGCTTGGTGACAACCAATGAAGCTTTCTTT. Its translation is CASSLVTTNEAFF.

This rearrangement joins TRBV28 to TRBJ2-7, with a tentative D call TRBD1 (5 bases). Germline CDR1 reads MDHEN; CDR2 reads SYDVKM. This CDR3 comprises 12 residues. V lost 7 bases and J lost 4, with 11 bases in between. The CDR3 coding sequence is TGTGCCAGCACAGGGCGCCTATACGAGCAGTACTTC. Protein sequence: CASTGRLYEQYF. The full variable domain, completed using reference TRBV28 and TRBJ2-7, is DVKVTQSSRYLVKRTGEKVFLECVQDMDHENMFWYRQDPGLGLRLIYFSYDVKMKEKGDIPEGYSVSREKKERFSLILESASTNQTSMYLCASTGRLYEQYFGPGTRLTVT.

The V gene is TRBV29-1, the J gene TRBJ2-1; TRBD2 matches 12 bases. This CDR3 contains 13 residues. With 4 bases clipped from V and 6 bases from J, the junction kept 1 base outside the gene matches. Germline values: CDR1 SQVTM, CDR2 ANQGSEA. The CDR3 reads CSVAGLAGNEQFF. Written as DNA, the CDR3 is TGCAGCGTTGCGGGACTAGCGGGCAATGAGCAGTTCTTC.

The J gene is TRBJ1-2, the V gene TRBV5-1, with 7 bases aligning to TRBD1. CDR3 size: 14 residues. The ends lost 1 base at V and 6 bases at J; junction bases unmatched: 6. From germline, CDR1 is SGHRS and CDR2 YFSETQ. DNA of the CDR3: TGCGCCAGCAGCTTGACAGGGGCGGGCAATGGCTACACCTTC. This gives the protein CASSLTGAGNGYTF. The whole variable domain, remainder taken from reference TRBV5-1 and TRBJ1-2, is KAGVTQTPRYLIKTRGQQVTLSCSPISGHRSVSWYQQTPGQGLQFLFEYFSETQRNKGNFPGRFSGRQFSNSRSEMNVSTLELGDSALYLCASSLTGAGNGYTFGSGTRLTVV.